The T cell receptor beta chain under discussion was sequenced for a study of blood T cells in healthy people across ages (dated by TCRdb to about 2015). Looking at the study overall: In model experiments, template switching captured roughly one uniquely barcoded TCR beta cDNA molecule for every two T cells. To avoid experimental bias, donors of different ages were distributed randomly across sequencing lanes. Age-related changes in TCR beta repertoire diversity were measured in the study by deep sequencing normalized with unique cDNA molecular identifiers. Using the same blood draw, the study looked at two additional independent replicas of 1 million unique cDNA reads for two donors, one aged 18 to 30 and the other aged 80 or older. Four age groups were formed from the donors: young (average around 15 years), middle-aged (approximately 40), aged (about 68) and long-lived (around 82). The study at large found these results: Compared with the aged group, the long-lived group had more naive CD4+ T cells, fewer expanded clones and increased TCR diversity, a pattern suggesting age selection. Since profiling was done on bulk unsorted PBMCs, naive and antigen-experienced compartments could not be conclusively compared. Total diversity estimates from one million sequenced T cells were considered lower bounds and underestimates. Observed TCR beta diversity correlated strongly with the percentage of naive T cells measured by flow cytometry. Because the CMV infection status of the donors was unknown, age-related changes in expanded clonotypes may potentially have been confounded. Observed TCR beta diversity per million T cells fell roughly linearly with age, and a significant reduction was already apparent by age around 40.

Remarks on this clonotype: This receptor's antigen is unknown. There are no base qualities to consult, and no much larger clone falls within one base.

The 39 donors, aged 6 to 90 years, were systemically healthy Caucasian individuals from Russia. Each donor gave 8 to 10 milliliters of peripheral blood, drawn into EDTA-treated Vacutainer tubes. Ficoll-Paque density-gradient centrifugation was used to isolate PBMCs, with at least 6.5 million per sample. Total RNA, at least 6 micrograms per sample, was extracted from PBMCs with Trizol reagent. For every donor, an aliquot of PBMCs went through flow cytometry to measure the percentages of naive CD45RAhigh/CD27high T cells. Cut back by 5 bases and 2 bases, the V and J ends lie 11 bases apart. CDR1 and CDR2, per the germline V gene, are MNHEY and SVGEGT. From cysteine to phenylalanine, the CDR3 is 14 amino acids long. Just CDR3 DNA is preserved here, 42 bases in frame from base 1. Preparation of the library involved 5' RACE. Sequencing relied on an Illumina HiSeq 2500. A second PCR of roughly 7 to 12 cycles was run with a J-beta primer mix and a sample-barcoded 5' primer. A unique molecular identifier was introduced onto each TCR beta cDNA molecule by a template-switch 5' adaptor carrying 12 random nucleotides. Each sample yielded at least 2.5 million CDR3-containing paired-end reads. First-strand cDNA synthesis was performed from all RNA using the Mint cDNA synthesis kit, with priming by a TRBC-specific oligonucleotide. Following uracil-DNA glycosylase treatment, all cDNA underwent a first 18-cycle PCR with the universal primers M1SS and BC2_uni_R. In the paper's pipeline: For normalization, 1 million high-quality reads, each with a distinct molecular identifier, were randomly selected from each sample. Instead of being binned into consensus sequences, reads that shared molecular identifiers were thrown out. MiTCR, set to a Q25 quality threshold and the strictest error-elimination algorithm, was used for CDR3 identification, clonotype clustering and error correction. Lower-bound total TCR beta diversity was estimated with a nonparametric unseen species model using Euler transformation. TCRdb reran the public reads through fastp at Q25 and MiXCR, keeping productive beta chains. Rows are combined by CDR3 protein, so each entry shows the most common genes and DNA. None of the V and J calls come from the authors' own analysis; TCRdb made them. Across this sample there are roughly 680,000 distinct CDR3 sequences, with around 48% seen only once. The ten largest clonotypes hold roughly 30% of the sample.

The chain is assembled from TRBV6-2 or TRBV6-3 and TRBJ2-3, with the D gene not clear enough to name. The sequence derives from a woman aged 55-70 years in good health. The sequenced sample was blood. CDR3 loop: CASSDGPFTDTQYF. The DNA sequence is given as TGTGCCAGCAGTGATGGGCCTTTCACAGATACGCAGTATTTT.